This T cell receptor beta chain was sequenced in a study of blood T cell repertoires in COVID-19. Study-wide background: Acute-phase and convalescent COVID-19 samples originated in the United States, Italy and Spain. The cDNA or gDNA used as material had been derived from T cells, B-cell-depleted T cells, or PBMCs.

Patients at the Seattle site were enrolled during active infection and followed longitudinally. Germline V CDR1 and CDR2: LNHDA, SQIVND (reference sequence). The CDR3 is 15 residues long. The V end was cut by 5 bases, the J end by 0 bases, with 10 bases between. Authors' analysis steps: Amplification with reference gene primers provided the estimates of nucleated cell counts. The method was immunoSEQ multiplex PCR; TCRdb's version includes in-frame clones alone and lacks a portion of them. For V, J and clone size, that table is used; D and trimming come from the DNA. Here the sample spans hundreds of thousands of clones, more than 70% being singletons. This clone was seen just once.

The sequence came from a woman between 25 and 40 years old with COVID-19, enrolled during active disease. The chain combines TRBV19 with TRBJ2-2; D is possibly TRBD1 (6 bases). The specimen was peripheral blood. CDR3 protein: CASSGTPANTGELFF. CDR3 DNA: TGTGCCAGTAGTGGGACACCCGCGAACACCGGGGAGCTGTTTTTT. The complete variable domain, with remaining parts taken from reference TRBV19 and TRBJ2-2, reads DGGITQSPKYLFRKEGQNVTLSCEQNLNHDAMYWYRQDPGQGLRLIYYSQIVNDFQKGDIAEGYSVSREKKESFPLTVTSAQKNPTAFYLCASSGTPANTGELFFGEGSRLTVL.